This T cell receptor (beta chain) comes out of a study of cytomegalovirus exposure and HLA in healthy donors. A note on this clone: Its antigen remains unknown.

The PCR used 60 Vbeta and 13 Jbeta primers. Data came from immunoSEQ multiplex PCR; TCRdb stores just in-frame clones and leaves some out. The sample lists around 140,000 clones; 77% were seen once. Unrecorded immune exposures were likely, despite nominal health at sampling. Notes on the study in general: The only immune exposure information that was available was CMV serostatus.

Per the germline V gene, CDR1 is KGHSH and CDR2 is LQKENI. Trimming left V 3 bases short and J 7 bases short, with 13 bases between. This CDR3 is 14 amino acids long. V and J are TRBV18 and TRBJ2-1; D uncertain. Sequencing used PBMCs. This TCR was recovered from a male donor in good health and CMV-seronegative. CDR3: CASSPGASVNEQFF. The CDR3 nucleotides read TGTGCCAGCTCACCGGGCGCCTCGGTGAATGAGCAGTTCTTC.